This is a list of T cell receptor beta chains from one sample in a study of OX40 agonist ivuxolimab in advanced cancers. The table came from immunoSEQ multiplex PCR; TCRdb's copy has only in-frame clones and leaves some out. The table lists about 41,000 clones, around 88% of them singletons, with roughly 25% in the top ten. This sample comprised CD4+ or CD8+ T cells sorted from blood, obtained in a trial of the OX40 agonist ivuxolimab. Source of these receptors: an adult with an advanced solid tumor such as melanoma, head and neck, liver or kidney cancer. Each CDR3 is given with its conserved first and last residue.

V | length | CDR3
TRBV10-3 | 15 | CAIGHNRGGDYEQYF
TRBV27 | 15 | CASSTGTGGYQPQHF
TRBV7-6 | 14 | CASSLFQGQTEAFF
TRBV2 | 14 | CASSPRHRTYEQYF
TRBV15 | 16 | CATSRGTGGPFFEQYF
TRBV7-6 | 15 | CASSLGREFSGELFF
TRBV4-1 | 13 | CASSQDAGDEQYF
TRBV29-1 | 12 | CSVEDNTGELFF
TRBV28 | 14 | CASRLAGSSYEQYF
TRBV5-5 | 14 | CASIWRENTDTQYF
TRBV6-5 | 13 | CASRSTGGTEAFF
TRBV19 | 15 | CASSIGRDREDGYTF
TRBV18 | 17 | CASSLDRGGQIDDEQYF
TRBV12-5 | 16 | CATQGLAGRHYNEQFF
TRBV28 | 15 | CASTPREGVNTEAFF
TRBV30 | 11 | CACREVYGYTF
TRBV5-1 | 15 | CASSLADWGPYEQYF
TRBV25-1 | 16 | CASSEKYGSPNKEQYF
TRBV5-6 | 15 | CASSLLLNGVYEQFF
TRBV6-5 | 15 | CASSYSWTTYNEQFF
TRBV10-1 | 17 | CASSESGTGGRGTEAFF
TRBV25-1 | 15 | CASRGLAGISYEQYF
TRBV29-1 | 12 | CSVVTRTYEQYF
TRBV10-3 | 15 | CAISDRLAGIYEQYF
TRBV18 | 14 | CASSPTREPDTQYF
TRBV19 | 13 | CASSSGSGYEQYF
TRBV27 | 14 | CASSSGLVTGELFF
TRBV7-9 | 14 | CASRTGSSGNTIYF